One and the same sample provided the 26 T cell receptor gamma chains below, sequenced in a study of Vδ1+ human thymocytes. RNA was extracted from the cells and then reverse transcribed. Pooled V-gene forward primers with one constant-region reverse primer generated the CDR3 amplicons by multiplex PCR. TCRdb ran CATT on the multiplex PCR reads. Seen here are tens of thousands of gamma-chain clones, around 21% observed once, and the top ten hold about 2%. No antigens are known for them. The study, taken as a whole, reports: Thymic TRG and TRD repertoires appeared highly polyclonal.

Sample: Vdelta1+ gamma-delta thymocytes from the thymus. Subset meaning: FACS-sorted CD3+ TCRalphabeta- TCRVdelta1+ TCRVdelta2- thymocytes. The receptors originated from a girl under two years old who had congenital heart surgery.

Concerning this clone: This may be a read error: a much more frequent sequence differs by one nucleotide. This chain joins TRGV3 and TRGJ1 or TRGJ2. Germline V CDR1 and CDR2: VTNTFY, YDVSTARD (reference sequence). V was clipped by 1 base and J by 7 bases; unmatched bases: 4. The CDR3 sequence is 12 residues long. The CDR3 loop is CATWDSQYKKLF. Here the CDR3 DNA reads TGTGCCACCTGGGACAGCCAATATAAGAAACTCTTT.

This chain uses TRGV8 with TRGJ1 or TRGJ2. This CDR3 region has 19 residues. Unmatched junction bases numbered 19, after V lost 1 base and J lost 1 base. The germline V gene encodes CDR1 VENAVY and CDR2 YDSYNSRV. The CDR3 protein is CATWDRSVDFPTNYYKKLF. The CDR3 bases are TGTGCCACCTGGGATAGATCCGTAGACTTCCCCACCAATTATTATAAGAAACTCTTT.

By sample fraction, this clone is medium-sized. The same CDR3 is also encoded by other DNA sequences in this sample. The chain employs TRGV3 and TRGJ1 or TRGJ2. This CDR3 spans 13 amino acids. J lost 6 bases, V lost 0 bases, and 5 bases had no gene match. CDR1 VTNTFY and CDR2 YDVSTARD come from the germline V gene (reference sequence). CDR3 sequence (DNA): TGTGCCACCTGGGACAGGCGGTGTTATAAGAAACTCTTT. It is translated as CATWDRRCYKKLF.

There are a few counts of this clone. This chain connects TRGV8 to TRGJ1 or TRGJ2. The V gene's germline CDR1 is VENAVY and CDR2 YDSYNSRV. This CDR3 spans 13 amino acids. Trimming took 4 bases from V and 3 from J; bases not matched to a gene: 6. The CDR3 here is CATWDILYYKKLF. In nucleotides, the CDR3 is TGTGCCACCTGGGACATCCTTTATTATAAGAAACTCTTT.

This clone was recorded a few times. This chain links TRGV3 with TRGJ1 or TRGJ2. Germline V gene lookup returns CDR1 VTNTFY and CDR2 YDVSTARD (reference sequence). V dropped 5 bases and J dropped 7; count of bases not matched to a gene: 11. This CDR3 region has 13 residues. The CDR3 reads CATWAYYGYKKLF. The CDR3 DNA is TGTGCCACCTGGGCATACTACGGGTATAAGAAACTCTTT.

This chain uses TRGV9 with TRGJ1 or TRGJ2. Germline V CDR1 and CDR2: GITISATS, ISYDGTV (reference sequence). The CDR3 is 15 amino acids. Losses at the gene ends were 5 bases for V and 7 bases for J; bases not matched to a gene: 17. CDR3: CALWVRPLVQYKKLF. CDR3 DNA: TGTGCCTTGTGGGTTCGCCCCCTCGTTCAGTATAAGAAACTCTTT.

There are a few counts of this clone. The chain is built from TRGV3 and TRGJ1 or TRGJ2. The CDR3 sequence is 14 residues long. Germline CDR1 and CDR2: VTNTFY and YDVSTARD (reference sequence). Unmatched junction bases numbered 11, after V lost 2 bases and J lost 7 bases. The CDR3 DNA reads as TGTGCCACCTGGGACATTCCCATTCCCTATAAGAAACTCTTT. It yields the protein CATWDIPIPYKKLF.

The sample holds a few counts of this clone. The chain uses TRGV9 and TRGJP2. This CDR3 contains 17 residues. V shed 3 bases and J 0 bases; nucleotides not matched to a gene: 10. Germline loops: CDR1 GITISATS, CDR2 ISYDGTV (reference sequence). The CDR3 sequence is CALWEPRLYSSDWIKTF. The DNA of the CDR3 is TGTGCCTTGTGGGAGCCGCGCCTGTATAGTAGTGATTGGATCAAGACGTTT.

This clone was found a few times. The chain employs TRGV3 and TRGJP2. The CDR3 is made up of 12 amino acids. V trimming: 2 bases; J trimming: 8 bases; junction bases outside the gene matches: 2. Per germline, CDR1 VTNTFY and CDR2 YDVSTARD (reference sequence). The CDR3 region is CATWDKDWIKTF. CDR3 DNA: TGTGCCACCTGGGACAAAGATTGGATCAAGACGTTT.

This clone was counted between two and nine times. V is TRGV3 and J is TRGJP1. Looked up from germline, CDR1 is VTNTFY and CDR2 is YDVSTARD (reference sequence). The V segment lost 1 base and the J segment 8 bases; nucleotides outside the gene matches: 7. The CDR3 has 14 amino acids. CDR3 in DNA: TGTGCCACCTGGGACAGTCACAGGGGTTGGTTCAAGATATTT. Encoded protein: CATWDSHRGWFKIF.

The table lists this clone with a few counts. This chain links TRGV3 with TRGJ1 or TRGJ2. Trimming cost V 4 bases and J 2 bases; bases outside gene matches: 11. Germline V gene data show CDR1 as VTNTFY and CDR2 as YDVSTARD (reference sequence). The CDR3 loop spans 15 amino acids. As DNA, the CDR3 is TGTGCCACCTGGGAAGTCACTTGGGATTATTATAAGAAACTCTTT. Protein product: CATWEVTWDYYKKLF.

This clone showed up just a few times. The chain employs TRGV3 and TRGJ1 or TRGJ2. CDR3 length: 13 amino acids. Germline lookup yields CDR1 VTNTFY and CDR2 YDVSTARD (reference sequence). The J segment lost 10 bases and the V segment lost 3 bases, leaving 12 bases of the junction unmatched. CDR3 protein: CATWDGALGKKLF. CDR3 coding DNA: TGTGCCACCTGGGACGGGGCTTTAGGAAAGAAACTCTTT.

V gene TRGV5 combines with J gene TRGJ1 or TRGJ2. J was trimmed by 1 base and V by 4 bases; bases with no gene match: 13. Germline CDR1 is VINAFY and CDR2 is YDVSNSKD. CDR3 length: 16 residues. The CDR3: CATWDPVRRNYYKKLF. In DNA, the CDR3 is TGTGCCACCTGGGATCCAGTAAGGAGAAATTATTATAAGAAACTCTTT.

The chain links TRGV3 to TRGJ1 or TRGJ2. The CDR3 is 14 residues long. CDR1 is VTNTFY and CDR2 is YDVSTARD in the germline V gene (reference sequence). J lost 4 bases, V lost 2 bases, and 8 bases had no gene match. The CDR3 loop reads CATWDTTKYYKKLF. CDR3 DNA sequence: TGTGCCACCTGGGACACAACCAAGTATTATAAGAAACTCTTT.

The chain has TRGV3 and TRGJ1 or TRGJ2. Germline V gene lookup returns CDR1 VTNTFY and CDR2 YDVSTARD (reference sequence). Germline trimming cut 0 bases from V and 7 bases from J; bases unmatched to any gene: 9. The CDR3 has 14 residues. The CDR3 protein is CATWDRGLWYKKLF. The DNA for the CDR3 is TGTGCCACCTGGGACAGGGGTCTGTGGTATAAGAAACTCTTT.

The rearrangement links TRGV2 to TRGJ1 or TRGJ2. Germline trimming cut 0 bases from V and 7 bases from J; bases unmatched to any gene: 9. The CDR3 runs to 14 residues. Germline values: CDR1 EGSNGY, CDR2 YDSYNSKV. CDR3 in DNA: TGTGCCACCTGGGACGGGCCGGGGGAGTATAAGAAACTCTTT. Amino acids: CATWDGPGEYKKLF.

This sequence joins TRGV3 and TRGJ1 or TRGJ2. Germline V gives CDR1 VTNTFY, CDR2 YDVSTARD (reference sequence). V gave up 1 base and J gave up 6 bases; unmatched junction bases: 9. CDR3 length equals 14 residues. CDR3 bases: TGTGCCACCTGGGACAGCTATCCGTGTTATAAGAAACTCTTT. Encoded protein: CATWDSYPCYKKLF.

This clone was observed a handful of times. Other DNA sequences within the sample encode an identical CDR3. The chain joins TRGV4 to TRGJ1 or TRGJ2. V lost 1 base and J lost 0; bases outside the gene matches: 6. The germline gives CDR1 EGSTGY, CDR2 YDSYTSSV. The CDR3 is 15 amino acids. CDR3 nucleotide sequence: TGTGCCACCTGGGATGGACCCCCGAATTATTATAAGAAACTCTTT. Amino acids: CATWDGPPNYYKKLF.

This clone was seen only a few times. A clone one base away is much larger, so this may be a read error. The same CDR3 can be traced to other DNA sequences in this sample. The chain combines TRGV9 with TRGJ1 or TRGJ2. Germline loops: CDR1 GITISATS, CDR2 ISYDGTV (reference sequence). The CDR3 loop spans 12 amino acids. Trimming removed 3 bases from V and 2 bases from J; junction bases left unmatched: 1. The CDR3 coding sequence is TGTGCCTTGTGGGAGTATTATTATAAGAAACTCTTT. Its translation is CALWEYYYKKLF.

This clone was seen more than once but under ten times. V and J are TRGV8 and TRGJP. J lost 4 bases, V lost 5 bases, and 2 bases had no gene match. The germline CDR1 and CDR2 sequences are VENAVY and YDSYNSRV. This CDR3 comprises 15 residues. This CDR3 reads CATWAQELGKKIKVF. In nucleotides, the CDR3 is TGTGCCACCTGGGCCCAAGAGTTGGGCAAAAAAATCAAGGTATTT.

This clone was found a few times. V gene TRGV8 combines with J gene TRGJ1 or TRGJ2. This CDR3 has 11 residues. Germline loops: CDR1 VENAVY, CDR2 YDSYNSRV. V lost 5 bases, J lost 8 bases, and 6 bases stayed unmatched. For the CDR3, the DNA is TGTGCCACCTGGGCCGAGAATAAGAAACTCTTT. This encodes CATWAENKKLF.

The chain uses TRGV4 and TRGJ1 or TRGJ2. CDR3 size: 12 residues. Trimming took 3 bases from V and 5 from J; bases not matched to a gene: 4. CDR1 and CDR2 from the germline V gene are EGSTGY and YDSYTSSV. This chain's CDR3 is CATWDSHYKKLF. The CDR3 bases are TGTGCCACCTGGGATTCCCATTATAAGAAACTCTTT.

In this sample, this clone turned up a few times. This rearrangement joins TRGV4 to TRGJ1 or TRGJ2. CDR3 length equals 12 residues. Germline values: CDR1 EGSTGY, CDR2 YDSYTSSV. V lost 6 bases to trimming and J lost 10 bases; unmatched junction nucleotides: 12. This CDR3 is CATWHRSGKKLF. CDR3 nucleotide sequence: TGTGCCACCTGGCATCGATCGGGAAAGAAACTCTTT.

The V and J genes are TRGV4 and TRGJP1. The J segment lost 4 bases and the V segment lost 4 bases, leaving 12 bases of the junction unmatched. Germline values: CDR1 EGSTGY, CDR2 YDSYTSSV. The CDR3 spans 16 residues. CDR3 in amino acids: CATWDDLKGTGWFKIF. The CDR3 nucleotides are TGTGCCACCTGGGACGACCTCAAGGGCACTGGTTGGTTCAAGATATTT.

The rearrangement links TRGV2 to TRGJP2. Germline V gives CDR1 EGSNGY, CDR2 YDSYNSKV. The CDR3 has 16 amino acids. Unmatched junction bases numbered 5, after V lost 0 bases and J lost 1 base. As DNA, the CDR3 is TGTGCCACCTGGGACGGGCCGTGTAGTAGTGATTGGATCAAGACGTTT. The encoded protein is CATWDGPCSSDWIKTF.

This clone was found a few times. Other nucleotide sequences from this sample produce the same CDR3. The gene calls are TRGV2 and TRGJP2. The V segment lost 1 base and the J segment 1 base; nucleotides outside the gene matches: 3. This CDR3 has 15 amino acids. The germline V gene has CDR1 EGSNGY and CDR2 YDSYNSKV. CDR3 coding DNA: TGTGCCACCTGGGACGGCCCTAGTAGTGATTGGATCAAGACGTTT. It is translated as CATWDGPSSDWIKTF.